This T cell receptor beta chain was observed in a study of T cell responses to AZD1222 COVID-19 vaccine. This clone was seen only a few times. What it recognizes is unknown. TCRdb's copy holds only in-frame clones and misses some; the assay was immunoSEQ multiplex PCR. The sample has about 69,000 clones; 83% are singletons. General study results and limits: Clonal diversity may have been underestimated, and the donors were mostly white British, with more females than males.

Sample: peripheral blood, taken 28 days after the second AZD1222 dose. The TCR sequence derives from an adult who received the AZD1222 COVID-19 vaccine.

The CDR3 region is CASSLGPGMNTEAFF. CDR3 DNA: TGTGCCAGCAGCTTAGGCCCAGGCATGAACACTGAAGCTTTCTTT. The gene calls are TRBV11-2 and TRBJ1-1; D gene unclear. The CDR3 spans 15 residues. The V gene lost 1 base and the J gene lost 0 bases, with 9 bases spanning the gap. Germline V CDR1 and CDR2: SGHAT, FQNNGV.